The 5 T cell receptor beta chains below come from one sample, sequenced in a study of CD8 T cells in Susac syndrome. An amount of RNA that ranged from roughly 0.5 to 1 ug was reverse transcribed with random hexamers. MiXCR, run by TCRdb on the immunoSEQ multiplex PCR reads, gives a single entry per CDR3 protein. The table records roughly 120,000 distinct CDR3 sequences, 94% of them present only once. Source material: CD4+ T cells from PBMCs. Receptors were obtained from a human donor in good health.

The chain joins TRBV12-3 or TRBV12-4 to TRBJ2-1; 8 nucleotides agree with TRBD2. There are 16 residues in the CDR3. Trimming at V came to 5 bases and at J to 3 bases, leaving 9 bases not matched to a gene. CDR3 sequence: CASSLSSGSGYNEQFF. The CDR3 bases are TGTGCCAGCAGTCTATCAAGCGGGAGTGGCTACAATGAGCAGTTCTTC.

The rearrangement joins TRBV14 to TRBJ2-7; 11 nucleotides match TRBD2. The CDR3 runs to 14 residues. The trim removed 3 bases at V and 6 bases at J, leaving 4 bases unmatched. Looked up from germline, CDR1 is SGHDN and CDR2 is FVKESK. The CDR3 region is CASSHSGRVSEQYF. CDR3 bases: TGTGCCAGCAGCCATAGCGGGAGGGTCTCCGAGCAGTACTTC. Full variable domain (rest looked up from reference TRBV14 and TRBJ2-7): EAGVTQFPSHSVIEKGQTVTLRCDPISGHDNLYWYRRVMGKEIKFLLHFVKESKQDESGMPNNRFLAERTGGTYSTLKVQPAELEDSGVYFCASSHSGRVSEQYFGPGTRLTVT.

The CDR3 sequence is CASSQGTEITEAFF. CDR3 DNA sequence: TGTGCCAGCAGCCAAGGGACAGAAATTACTGAAGCTTTCTTT. The genes are TRBV3-1 and TRBJ1-1; D may be TRBD1 (6 bases). The CDR3 is made up of 14 amino acids. The V end lost 1 base, the J end lost 5 bases, and 11 bases lay between the germline ends. The germline gives CDR1 LGHDT, CDR2 YNNKEL (reference sequence). The variable domain in full, with the rest retrieved from reference TRBV3-1 and TRBJ1-1, is DTAVSQTPKYLVTQMGNDKSIKCEQNLGHDTMYWYKQDSKKFLKIMFSYNNKELIINETVPNRFSPKSPDKAHLNLHINSLELGDSAVYFCASSQGTEITEAFFGQGTRLTVV.

CDR3 sequence: CASRVSAGGINQETQYF. In DNA, the CDR3 is TGTGCCAGCAGGGTTAGTGCGGGAGGGATAAACCAAGAGACCCAGTACTTC. This sequence joins TRBV2 and TRBJ2-5, with 9 bases fitting TRBD2. Germline V gene data show CDR1 as SNHLY and CDR2 as FYNNEI. The V segment lost 6 bases and the J segment 0 bases; nucleotides outside the gene matches: 11. The CDR3 runs to 17 residues.

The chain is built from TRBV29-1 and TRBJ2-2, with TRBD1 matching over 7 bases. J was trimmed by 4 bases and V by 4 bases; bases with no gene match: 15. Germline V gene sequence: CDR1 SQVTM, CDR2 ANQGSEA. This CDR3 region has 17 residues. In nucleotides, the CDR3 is TGCAGCGTTGGCTCTGGGACAGTAGAGTATCGCACCGGGGAGCTGTTTTTT. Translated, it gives CSVGSGTVEYRTGELFF.